Each of the 12 T cell receptor beta chains below was sequenced from the same sample in a study of neoadjuvant anti-PD-1 for oral cavity cancer. Regarding time point: after neoadjuvant nivolumab, at surgical resection. Here immunoSEQ multiplex PCR was the method, and the copy in TCRdb shows in-frame clones only, minus some. The sample lists about 23,000 clones, around 26% occurring once. Sequencing used tumor tissue, obtained after nivolumab (anti-PD-1) treatment. The receptors come from a person between 40 and 79 years old with oral cavity squamous cell carcinoma.

This clone was detected only a few times. The V gene is TRBV7-3, the J gene TRBJ2-2; TRBD1 matches 9 bases. Germline V CDR1 and CDR2: SGHTA, FQGTGA. This CDR3 is 17 amino acids long. V was clipped by 2 bases and J by 6 bases; unmatched bases: 10. The CDR3 sequence is CASSLPPGTGRAGELFF. The CDR3 DNA follows: TGTGCCAGCAGCTTACCCCCCGGGACAGGGAGGGCCGGGGAGCTGTTTTTT.

This clone was detected a few times. The gene calls are TRBV10-2 and TRBJ1-1, with no clear D. With 3 bases removed from V and 4 bases from J, the gap between germline ends came to 3 bases. The germline CDR1 and CDR2 sequences are WSHSY and SAAADI. This CDR3 region has 11 residues. This chain's CDR3 is CASSEITEAFF. DNA for the CDR3: TGCGCCAGCAGTGAAATCACTGAAGCTTTCTTT.

The sample holds a few counts of this clone. The chain combines TRBV2 with TRBJ1-2; a weak D match, TRBD1 (6 bases). The germline gives CDR1 SNHLY, CDR2 FYNNEI. Between the trimmed V and J ends, which lost 4 bases and 4 bases, there was a span of 13 bases. This CDR3 is 14 amino acids long. CDR3 nucleotide sequence: TGTGCCAGCAGTGTAGTGGGGGCCGGCTATGGCTACACCTTC. Translation: CASSVVGAGYGYTF.

This clone was seen a handful of times. The chain recombines TRBV10-1 with TRBJ2-1; 7 bases agree with TRBD2. V lost 6 bases, J lost 2 bases, and 4 bases stayed unmatched. Per germline, CDR1 WNHNN and CDR2 SYGVQD (reference sequence). The CDR3 spans 14 residues. The CDR3 here is CASRKAGPYNEQFF. CDR3 DNA sequence: TGCGCCAGCAGGAAAGCGGGGCCCTACAATGAGCAGTTCTTC.

This chain connects TRBV7-9 to TRBJ1-2; D perhaps matches TRBD1 (5 bases). Germline V gene sequence: CDR1 SEHNR, CDR2 FQNEAQ (reference sequence). The CDR3 loop spans 13 amino acids. Trimming shortened V by 4 bases and J by 14 bases, and 20 bases separated the two germline ends. CDR3 sequence (DNA): TGTGCCAGCAGCTATAATGAAGGGGTGCAGAAGACCTTC. Its translation: CASSYNEGVQKTF. Full variable domain (rest looked up from reference TRBV7-9 and TRBJ1-2): DTGVSQNPRHKITKRGQNVTFRCDPISEHNRLYWYRQTLGQGPEFLTYFQNEAQLEKSRLLSDRFSAERPKGSFSTLEIQRTEQGDSAMYLCASSYNEGVQKTFGSGTRLTVV.

The rearrangement uses TRBV4-1 and TRBJ2-7, with D uncertain. V lost 1 base to trimming and J lost 2 bases, with 15 bases between them. Germline-derived CDR1 and CDR2 are MGHRA and YSYEKL. The CDR3 loop spans 16 amino acids. CDR3 in DNA: TGCGCCAGCAGCCAAGGAATCGGCCGCGCCGCCTACGAGCAGTACTTC. Translating it yields CASSQGIGRAAYEQYF.

The V and J genes are TRBV5-1 and TRBJ1-2, with TRBD1 identical over 10 bases. The length of the CDR3 is 13 residues. Trimming at V came to 0 bases and at J to 7 bases, leaving 0 bases not matched to a gene. Germline CDR1 and CDR2: SGHRS and YFSETQ. Written as DNA, the CDR3 is TGCGCCAGCAGCTTGGGGGACAGGGGTGGCTACACCTTC. The encoded protein is CASSLGDRGGYTF.

This clone came up a few times. The chain recombines TRBV5-1 with TRBJ1-1; D not certain. V was trimmed by 0 bases and J by 0 bases, leaving 9 bases between them. CDR1 and CDR2 (germline): SGHRS, YFSETQ. The CDR3 extends over 15 amino acids. In nucleotides, the CDR3 is TGCGCCAGCAGCTTGGAGGCGGGGATGAACACTGAAGCTTTCTTT. It yields the protein CASSLEAGMNTEAFF.

The J gene is TRBJ1-5, the V gene TRBV15; D is unclear. Germline CDR1 is LNHNV and CDR2 is YYDKDF (reference sequence). This CDR3 region has 17 residues. Trimming removed 5 bases from V and 4 bases from J, with 21 bases in between. The CDR3 DNA sequence: TGTGCCACCAGCCCCCAGGACGGGAGAGTAGGGAATCAGCCCCAGCATTTT. Its translation: CATSPQDGRVGNQPQHF.

This clone was observed a handful of times. This chain connects TRBV6-1 to TRBJ2-7; 8 positions match TRBD1. Losses at the gene ends were 4 bases for V and 0 bases for J; bases not matched to a gene: 2. The CDR3 sequence is 14 residues long. The germline V gene encodes CDR1 MNHNS and CDR2 SASEGT. Here the CDR3 DNA reads TGTGCCAGCAGTGGGACAGGGAGCTCCTACGAGCAGTACTTC. It yields the protein CASSGTGSSYEQYF.

The chain recombines TRBV4-1 with TRBJ1-1, with D uncertain. The CDR3 contains 15 residues. V lost 3 bases, J lost 4 bases, and 15 bases lay in between. CDR1 is MGHRA, CDR2 YSYEKL, per germline. DNA of the CDR3: TGCGCCAGCAGCCACGGTGATCGGGCGGTCACTGAAGCTTTCTTT. Its protein product is CASSHGDRAVTEAFF.

This clone turned up a few times. The J gene is TRBJ2-5, the V gene TRBV10-3; no clear D. Per germline, CDR1 ENHRY and CDR2 SYGVKD. The CDR3 is 13 residues long. V lost 6 bases, J lost 5 bases, and 13 bases lay in between. The CDR3 nucleotides are TGTGCCATCAGATACAGCCTGTTTGAGACCCAGTACTTC. Residues: CAIRYSLFETQYF.